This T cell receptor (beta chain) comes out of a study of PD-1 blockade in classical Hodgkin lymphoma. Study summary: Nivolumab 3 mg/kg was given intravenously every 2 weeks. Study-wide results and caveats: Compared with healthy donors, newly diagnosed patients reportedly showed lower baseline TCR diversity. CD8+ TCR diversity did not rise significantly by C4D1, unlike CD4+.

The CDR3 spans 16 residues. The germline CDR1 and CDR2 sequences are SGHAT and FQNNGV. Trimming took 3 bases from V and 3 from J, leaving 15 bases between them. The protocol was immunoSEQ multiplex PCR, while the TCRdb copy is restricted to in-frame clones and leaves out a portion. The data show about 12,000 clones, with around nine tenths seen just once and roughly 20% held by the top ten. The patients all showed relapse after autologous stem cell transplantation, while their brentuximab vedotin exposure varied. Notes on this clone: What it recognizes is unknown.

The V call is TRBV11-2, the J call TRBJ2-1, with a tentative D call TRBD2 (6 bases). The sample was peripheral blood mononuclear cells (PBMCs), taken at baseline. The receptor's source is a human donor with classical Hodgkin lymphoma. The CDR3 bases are TGTGCCAGCAGCTTTTGGCCTAGCGTCTACTACAATGAGCAGTTCTTC. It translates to CASSFWPSVYYNEQFF.